This is a list of T cell receptor beta chains from one sample in a study of blood T cell repertoires in COVID-19. This table comes from immunoSEQ multiplex PCR, and its TCRdb copy is limited to in-frame clones, with some not included. Among about 250,000 clones listed, about 91% were seen once. What was sequenced was peripheral blood. The receptor source for this set is an elderly man with acute or convalescent COVID-19. Both conserved end residues are part of each CDR3. Fields, in order: D gene, J gene, clone size, V gene, CDR3 length, CDR3 DNA, CDR3 protein. D genes are given only for firm matches. Size tells how often a clone was seen (once, few, many) or the class of an expanded clone, and some rows leave it out.

d_call: NA; j_call: TRBJ1-4; clone_size: NA; v_call: TRBV21-1; cdr3_length: 16; cdr3_nt: TGTGCCAGCCGGAGGGCACTCGAACCTAATAATGAAAAACTGTTTTTT; cdr3_aa: CASRRALEPNNEKLFF
d_call: NA; j_call: TRBJ2-1; clone_size: few; v_call: TRBV19; cdr3_length: 14; cdr3_nt: TGTGCCAGTAGTTGGGCAGGCCGGGGAAATGAGCAGTTCTTC; cdr3_aa: CASSWAGRGNEQFF
d_call: NA; j_call: TRBJ1-6; clone_size: NA; v_call: TRBV19; cdr3_length: 15; cdr3_nt: TGTGCCAGTAGTATCGGTGCAGGGTTAGGTTCACCCCTCCACTTT; cdr3_aa: CASSIGAGLGSPLHF
d_call: TRBD2; j_call: TRBJ2-3; clone_size: NA; v_call: TRBV6-2/TRBV6-3; cdr3_length: 15; cdr3_nt: TGTGCCAGCAGTTACTCAGGCGGGAGCCCAGATACGCAGTATTTT; cdr3_aa: CASSYSGGSPDTQYF
d_call: NA; j_call: TRBJ2-7; clone_size: NA; v_call: TRBV4-2; cdr3_length: 17; cdr3_nt: TGTGCCAGCAGCCAAGGGACTATTGAAATCCCCTCCTACGAGCAGTACTTC; cdr3_aa: CASSQGTIEIPSYEQYF
d_call: TRBD1; j_call: TRBJ1-4; clone_size: NA; v_call: TRBV19; cdr3_length: 14; cdr3_nt: TGTGCCAGTAGTACGGGACAGCTTAATGAAAAACTGTTTTTT; cdr3_aa: CASSTGQLNEKLFF
d_call: TRBD1; j_call: TRBJ1-5; clone_size: NA; v_call: TRBV28; cdr3_length: 15; cdr3_nt: TGTGCCAGCAGTATCGGGACAGGGAGGCATCAGCCCCAGCATTTT; cdr3_aa: CASSIGTGRHQPQHF
d_call: NA; j_call: TRBJ2-7; clone_size: few; v_call: TRBV19; cdr3_length: 15; cdr3_nt: TGTGCCAGTAGTATTGCAGCGGGTCTAATCTACGAGCAGTACTTC; cdr3_aa: CASSIAAGLIYEQYF
d_call: TRBD1; j_call: TRBJ2-1; clone_size: NA; v_call: TRBV28; cdr3_length: 16; cdr3_nt: TGTGCCAGCAGATCTATTGGGGGACAGTCGTACAATGAGCAGTTCTTC; cdr3_aa: CASRSIGGQSYNEQFF
d_call: TRBD1; j_call: TRBJ1-4; clone_size: NA; v_call: TRBV27; cdr3_length: 16; cdr3_nt: TGTGCCAGCAGTGCGTACAGGGGAGCAACTAATGAAAAACTGTTTTTT; cdr3_aa: CASSAYRGATNEKLFF
d_call: NA; j_call: TRBJ2-3; clone_size: NA; v_call: TRBV27; cdr3_length: 12; cdr3_nt: TGTGCCAGCGGGGCGAACACAGATACGCAGTATTTT; cdr3_aa: CASGANTDTQYF
d_call: TRBD2; j_call: TRBJ2-7; clone_size: NA; v_call: TRBV3-1/TRBV3-2; cdr3_length: 15; cdr3_nt: TGTGCCAGCAGCCTTGGACTAGCTGAGGACTACGAGCAGTACTTC; cdr3_aa: CASSLGLAEDYEQYF
d_call: NA; j_call: TRBJ2-5; clone_size: NA; v_call: TRBV10-1; cdr3_length: 12; cdr3_nt: TGCGCCAGCAGTGATCGAGCTGCGACCCAGTACTTC; cdr3_aa: CASSDRAATQYF
d_call: NA; j_call: TRBJ1-6; clone_size: NA; v_call: TRBV27; cdr3_length: 14; cdr3_nt: TGTGCCAGCAGTTCCGGTACCTATAATTCACCCCTCCACTTT; cdr3_aa: CASSSGTYNSPLHF
d_call: NA; j_call: TRBJ1-2; clone_size: NA; v_call: TRBV6-5; cdr3_length: 13; cdr3_nt: TGTGCCAGCAGTCTCTCGGGACTTTCTGGCTACACCTTC; cdr3_aa: CASSLSGLSGYTF
d_call: TRBD2; j_call: TRBJ2-1; clone_size: NA; v_call: TRBV18; cdr3_length: 14; cdr3_nt: TGTGCCAGCTCACCCCCCGCGGGAGGTCGTGAGCAGTTCTTC; cdr3_aa: CASSPPAGGREQFF
d_call: TRBD2; j_call: TRBJ2-3; clone_size: NA; v_call: TRBV9; cdr3_length: 16; cdr3_nt: TGTGCCAGCAGCGTAGCGGTTAGCGGGAGGGCAGATACGCAGTATTTT; cdr3_aa: CASSVAVSGRADTQYF
d_call: TRBD1; j_call: TRBJ1-4; clone_size: NA; v_call: TRBV9; cdr3_length: 16; cdr3_nt: TGTGCCAGCAGCGTAGGAGGGACAGGGGTAGGTGAAAAACTGTTTTTT; cdr3_aa: CASSVGGTGVGEKLFF
d_call: NA; j_call: TRBJ2-7; clone_size: once; v_call: TRBV7-9; cdr3_length: 13; cdr3_nt: TGTGCCAGCAGCTTAGGGGGGGGCAACGAGCAGTACTTC; cdr3_aa: CASSLGGGNEQYF
d_call: TRBD1; j_call: TRBJ1-5; clone_size: NA; v_call: TRBV19; cdr3_length: 14; cdr3_nt: TGTGCCAGTAGTATGATAGGGGGCGATCAGCCCCAGCATTTT; cdr3_aa: CASSMIGGDQPQHF
d_call: NA; j_call: TRBJ2-7; clone_size: NA; v_call: TRBV29-1; cdr3_length: 14; cdr3_nt: TGCAGCGTTGTAAGCAGGGGGGATTTCTACGAGCAGTACTTC; cdr3_aa: CSVVSRGDFYEQYF
d_call: TRBD1; j_call: TRBJ2-3; clone_size: NA; v_call: TRBV6-1; cdr3_length: 14; cdr3_nt: TGTGCCAGCAGTGAAGACAGGGGAATTGATACGCAGTATTTT; cdr3_aa: CASSEDRGIDTQYF
d_call: NA; j_call: TRBJ2-7; clone_size: NA; v_call: TRBV5-1; cdr3_length: 14; cdr3_nt: TGCGCCAGCAGCTTTTTTACAGGGACCTACGAGCAGTACTTC; cdr3_aa: CASSFFTGTYEQYF
d_call: TRBD1; j_call: TRBJ2-6; clone_size: once; v_call: TRBV7-2; cdr3_length: 16; cdr3_nt: TGTGCCAGCAGCTTAGAGGGGGCTTCTGGGGCCAACGTCCTGACTTTC; cdr3_aa: CASSLEGASGANVLTF
d_call: NA; j_call: TRBJ2-7; clone_size: NA; v_call: TRBV12-3/TRBV12-4; cdr3_length: 13; cdr3_nt: TGTGCCAGCAGTTTAGCGTCAGGGGTTCGGCAGTACTTC; cdr3_aa: CASSLASGVRQYF
d_call: NA; j_call: TRBJ2-3; clone_size: NA; v_call: TRBV10-2; cdr3_length: 14; cdr3_nt: TGCGCCAGCAGGGATGACAGGAGCACAGATACGCAGTATTTT; cdr3_aa: CASRDDRSTDTQYF
d_call: NA; j_call: TRBJ1-2; clone_size: NA; v_call: TRBV5-6; cdr3_length: 15; cdr3_nt: TGTGCCAGCAGCCCACAGATGACAGATCTCTATGGCTACACCTTC; cdr3_aa: CASSPQMTDLYGYTF
d_call: TRBD1; j_call: TRBJ2-3; clone_size: NA; v_call: TRBV27; cdr3_length: 18; cdr3_nt: TGTGCCAGCAGTACGGGGACAGGGAGGACACTCAGGCTAGATACGCAGTATTTT; cdr3_aa: CASSTGTGRTLRLDTQYF